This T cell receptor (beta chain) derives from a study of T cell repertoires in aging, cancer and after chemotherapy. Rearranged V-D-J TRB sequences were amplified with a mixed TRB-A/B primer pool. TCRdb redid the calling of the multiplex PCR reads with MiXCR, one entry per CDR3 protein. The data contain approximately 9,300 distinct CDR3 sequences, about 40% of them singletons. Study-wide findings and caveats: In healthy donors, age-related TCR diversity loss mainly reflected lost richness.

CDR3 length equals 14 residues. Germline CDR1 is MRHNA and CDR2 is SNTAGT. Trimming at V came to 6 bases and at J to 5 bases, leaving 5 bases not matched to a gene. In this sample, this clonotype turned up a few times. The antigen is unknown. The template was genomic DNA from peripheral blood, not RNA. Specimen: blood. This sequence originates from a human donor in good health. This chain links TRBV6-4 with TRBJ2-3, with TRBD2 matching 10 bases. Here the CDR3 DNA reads TGTGCCAGCAGCCCCGGGACTAGCGAAGATACGCAGTATTTT. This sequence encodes CASSPGTSEDTQYF.